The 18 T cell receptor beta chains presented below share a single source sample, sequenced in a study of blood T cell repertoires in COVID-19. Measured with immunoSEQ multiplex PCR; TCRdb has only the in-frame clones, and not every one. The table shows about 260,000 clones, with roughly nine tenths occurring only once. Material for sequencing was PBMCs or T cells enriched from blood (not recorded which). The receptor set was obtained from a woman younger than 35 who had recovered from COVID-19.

The CDR3 sequence is CASSTSGGSSYNEQFF. DNA of the CDR3: TGTGCCAGCAGCACTAGCGGGGGCAGCTCCTACAATGAGCAGTTCTTC. This sequence joins TRBV9 and TRBJ2-1; 11 nucleotides align to TRBD2. Germline trimming cut 4 bases from V and 0 bases from J; bases unmatched to any gene: 3. CDR1 and CDR2 from the germline V gene are SGDLS and YYNGEE. The CDR3 loop spans 16 amino acids. The complete variable domain, with remaining parts taken from reference TRBV9 and TRBJ2-1, reads DSGVTQTPKHLITATGQRVTLRCSPRSGDLSVYWYQQSLDQGLQFLIQYYNGEERAKGNILERFSAQQFPDLHSELNLSSLELGDSALYFCASSTSGGSSYNEQFFGPGTRLTVL.

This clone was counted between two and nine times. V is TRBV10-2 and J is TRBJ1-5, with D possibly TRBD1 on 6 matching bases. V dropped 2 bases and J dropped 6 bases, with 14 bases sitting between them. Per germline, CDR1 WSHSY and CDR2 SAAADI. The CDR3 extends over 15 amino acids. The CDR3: CASSESTGFSQPQHF. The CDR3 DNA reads TGCGCCAGCAGTGAGAGTACAGGGTTCTCTCAGCCCCAGCATTTT.

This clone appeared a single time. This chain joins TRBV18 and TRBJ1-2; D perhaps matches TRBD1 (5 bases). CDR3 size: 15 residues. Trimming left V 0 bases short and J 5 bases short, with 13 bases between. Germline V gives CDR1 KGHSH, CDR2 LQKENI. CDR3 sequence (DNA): TGTGCCAGCTCACCACCGGGGCGCATATTATATGGCTACACCTTC. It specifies CASSPPGRILYGYTF. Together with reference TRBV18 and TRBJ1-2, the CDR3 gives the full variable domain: NAGVMQNPRHLVRRRGQEARLRCSPMKGHSHVYWYRQLPEEGLKFMVYLQKENIIDESGMPKERFSAEFPKEGPSILRIQQVVRGDSAAYFCASSPPGRILYGYTFGSGTRLTVV.

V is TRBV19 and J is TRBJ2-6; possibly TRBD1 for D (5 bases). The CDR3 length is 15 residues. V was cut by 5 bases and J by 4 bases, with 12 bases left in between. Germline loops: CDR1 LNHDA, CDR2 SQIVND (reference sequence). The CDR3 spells CASSWQGTGANVLTF. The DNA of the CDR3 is TGTGCCAGTAGTTGGCAGGGTACCGGGGCCAACGTCCTGACTTTC.

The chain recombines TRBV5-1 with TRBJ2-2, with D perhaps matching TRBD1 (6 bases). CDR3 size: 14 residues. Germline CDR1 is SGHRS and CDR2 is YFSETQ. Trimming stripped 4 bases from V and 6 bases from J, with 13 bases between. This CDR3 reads CASSQQGSPGELFF. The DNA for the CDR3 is TGCGCCAGCAGCCAACAGGGTTCTCCCGGGGAGCTGTTTTTT.

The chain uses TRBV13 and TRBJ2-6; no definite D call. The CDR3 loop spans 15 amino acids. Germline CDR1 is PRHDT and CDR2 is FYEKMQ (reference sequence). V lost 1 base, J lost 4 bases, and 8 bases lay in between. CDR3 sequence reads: CASSLVQAGANVLTF. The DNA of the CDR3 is TGTGCCAGCAGCTTAGTCCAAGCCGGGGCCAACGTCCTGACTTTC.

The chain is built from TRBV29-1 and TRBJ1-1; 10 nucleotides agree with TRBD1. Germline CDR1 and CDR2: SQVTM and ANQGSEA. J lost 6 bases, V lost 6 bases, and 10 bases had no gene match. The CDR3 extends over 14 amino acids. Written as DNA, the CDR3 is TGCAGCGTCGCGAGACAGGGGGCGTCTGCTGAAGCTTTCTTT. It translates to CSVARQGASAEAFF. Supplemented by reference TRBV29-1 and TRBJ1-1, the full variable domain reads SAVISQKPSRDICQRGTSLTIQCQVDSQVTMMFWYRQQPGQSLTLIATANQGSEATYESGFVIDKFPISRPNLTFSTLTVSNMSPEDSSIYLCSVARQGASAEAFFGQGTRLTVV.

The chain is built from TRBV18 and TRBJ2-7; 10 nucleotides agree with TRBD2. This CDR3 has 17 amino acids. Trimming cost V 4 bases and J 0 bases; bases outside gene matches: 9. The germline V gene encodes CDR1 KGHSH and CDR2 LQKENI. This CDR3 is CASSRGSGGTSSYEQYF. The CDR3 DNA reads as TGTGCCAGCTCACGCGGTAGCGGGGGGACCAGCTCCTACGAGCAGTACTTC.

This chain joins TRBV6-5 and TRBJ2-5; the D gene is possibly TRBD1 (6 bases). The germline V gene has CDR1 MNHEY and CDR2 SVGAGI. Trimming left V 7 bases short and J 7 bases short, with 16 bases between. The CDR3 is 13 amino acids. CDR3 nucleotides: TGTGCCAGCACCCTGGACAGTCTCGGGACCCAGTACTTC. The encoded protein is CASTLDSLGTQYF.

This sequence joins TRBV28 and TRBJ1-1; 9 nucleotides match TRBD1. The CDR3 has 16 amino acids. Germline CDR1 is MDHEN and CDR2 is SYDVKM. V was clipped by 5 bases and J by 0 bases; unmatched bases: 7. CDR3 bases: TGTGCCAGCAGTCATAACAGGGGGCGGGTGAACACTGAAGCTTTCTTT. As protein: CASSHNRGRVNTEAFF. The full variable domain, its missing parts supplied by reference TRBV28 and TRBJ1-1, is DVKVTQSSRYLVKRTGEKVFLECVQDMDHENMFWYRQDPGLGLRLIYFSYDVKMKEKGDIPEGYSVSREKKERFSLILESASTNQTSMYLCASSHNRGRVNTEAFFGQGTRLTVV.

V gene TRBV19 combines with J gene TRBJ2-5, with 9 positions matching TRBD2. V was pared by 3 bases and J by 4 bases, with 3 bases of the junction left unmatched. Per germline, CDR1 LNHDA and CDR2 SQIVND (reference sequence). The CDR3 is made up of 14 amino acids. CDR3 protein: CASSIGTSPETQYF. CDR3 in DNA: TGTGCCAGTAGTATCGGGACTAGCCCAGAGACCCAGTACTTC. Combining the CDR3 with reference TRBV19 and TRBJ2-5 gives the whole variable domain DGGITQSPKYLFRKEGQNVTLSCEQNLNHDAMYWYRQDPGQGLRLIYYSQIVNDFQKGDIAEGYSVSREKKESFPLTVTSAQKNPTAFYLCASSIGTSPETQYFGPGTRLLVL.

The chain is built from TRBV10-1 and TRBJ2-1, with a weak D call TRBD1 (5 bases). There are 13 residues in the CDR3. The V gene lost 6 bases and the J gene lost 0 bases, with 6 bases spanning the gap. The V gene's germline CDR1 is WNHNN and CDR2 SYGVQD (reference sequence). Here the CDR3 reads CASRDNSYNEQFF. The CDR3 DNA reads TGCGCCAGCAGGGACAACTCCTACAATGAGCAGTTCTTC.

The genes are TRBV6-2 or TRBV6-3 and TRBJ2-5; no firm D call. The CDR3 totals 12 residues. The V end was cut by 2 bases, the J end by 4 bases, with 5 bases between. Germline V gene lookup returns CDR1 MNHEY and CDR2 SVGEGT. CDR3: CASSYTRETQYF. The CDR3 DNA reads TGTGCCAGCAGTTACACGCGAGAGACCCAGTACTTC.

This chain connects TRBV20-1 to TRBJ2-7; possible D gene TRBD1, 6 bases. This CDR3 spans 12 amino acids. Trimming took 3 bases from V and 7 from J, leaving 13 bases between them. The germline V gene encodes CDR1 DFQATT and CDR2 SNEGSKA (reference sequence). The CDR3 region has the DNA TGCAGTGCTAGTGCATTTAGGGGGGAGCAGTACTTC. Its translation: CSASAFRGEQYF.

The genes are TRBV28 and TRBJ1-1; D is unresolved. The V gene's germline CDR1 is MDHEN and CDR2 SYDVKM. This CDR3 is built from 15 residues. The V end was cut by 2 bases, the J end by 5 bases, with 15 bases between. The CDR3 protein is CASSLGRVGLTEAFF. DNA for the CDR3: TGTGCCAGCAGTTTAGGGCGCGTGGGTTTGACTGAAGCTTTCTTT.

The CDR3 loop reads CASTLAAGGTEAFF. In nucleotides, the CDR3 is TGTGCCAGCACACTTGCTGCAGGGGGCACTGAAGCTTTCTTT. The genes are TRBV5-6 and TRBJ1-1, with 7 bases fitting TRBD1. Germline-derived CDR1 and CDR2 are SGHDT and YYEEEE. With 6 bases clipped from V and 4 bases from J, the junction kept 9 bases outside the gene matches. The CDR3 is 14 amino acids. Filled out from reference TRBV5-6 and TRBJ1-1, the complete variable domain reads DAGVTQSPTHLIKTRGQQVTLRCSPKSGHDTVSWYQQALGQGPQFIFQYYEEEERQRGNFPDRFSGHQFPNYSSELNVNALLLGDSALYLCASTLAAGGTEAFFGQGTRLTVV.

The CDR3 region is CASSPDRRNTEAFF. In nucleotides, the CDR3 is TGTGCCAGCAGCCCCGACAGGAGGAACACTGAAGCTTTCTTT. The V gene is TRBV2, the J gene TRBJ1-1, with D possibly being TRBD1 (6 bases). Trimming removed 6 bases at V and 1 base at J, with 12 bases between. The CDR3 spans 14 residues. CDR1 is SNHLY and CDR2 is FYNNEI in the germline V gene.

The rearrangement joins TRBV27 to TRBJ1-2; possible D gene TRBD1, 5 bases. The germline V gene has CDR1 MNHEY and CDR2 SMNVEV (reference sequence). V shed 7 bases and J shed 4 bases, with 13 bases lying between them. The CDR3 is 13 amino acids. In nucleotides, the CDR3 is TGTGCCAGCAAAAATCGACAGTCCTATGGCTACACCTTC. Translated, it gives CASKNRQSYGYTF.